Reported below is one TCR beta chain. Its antigen is unknown. These data originate in a study of blood T cells in healthy people across ages. Study information: About one barcoded beta molecule was captured per two T cells (by template switching).

Primed by a sample-barcoded 5' primer and a J-beta primer mix, a second PCR proceeded for about 6 to 12 cycles. Researchers report that a template-switch adaptor with 12 random nucleotides tagged each cDNA molecule. There were at least 2.5 million CDR3-containing paired-end reads obtained from each sample. TCRdb ran MiXCR on the 5' RACE reads and lists one entry per CDR3 protein. The data contain 1.5 million to 2 million distinct CDR3 sequences, about 31% of them seen just once; the ten biggest clones take up roughly 10%. Notes on the study in general: Age brought a roughly linear fall in TCR beta diversity measured per million T cells.

This CDR3 is built from 14 residues. Germline CDR1 reads SGHAT; CDR2 reads FQDESV (reference sequence). The ends lost 1 base at V and 3 bases at J; junction bases unmatched: 1. The material sequenced was blood. The V call is TRBV11-1, the J call TRBJ2-7; 9 bases line up with TRBD1. The sequence came from a woman aged 25 to 45 in good health. The CDR3 spells CASSLDRGHYEQYF. The CDR3 nucleotides read TGTGCCAGCAGCTTAGACAGGGGGCACTACGAGCAGTACTTC.